One and the same sample provided the 15 T cell receptor beta chains below, sequenced in a study of vaccination effects on CD4 cells after COVID-19. Expansion of antigen-specific CD4+ T cells with viral peptide pools was carried out by the ViraFEST assay before sequencing. Isolating CD4+ T cells followed around nine days of culture. Data came from immunoSEQ multiplex PCR; TCRdb stores just in-frame clones and leaves some out. The sample holds some 15,000 clones, over 65% seen once. For these receptors, no antigen is known. Material: CD4+ T cells from PBMCs cultured with HCoV-229E spike peptides, obtained before COVID-19 vaccination. The receptors come from a human donor who received a COVID-19 vaccine.

The chain joins TRBV7-9 to TRBJ2-3; weak D call: TRBD1 (6 bases). Germline V CDR1 and CDR2: SEHNR, FQNEAQ (reference sequence). The CDR3 is 15 residues long. With 2 bases removed from V and 2 bases from J, the gap between germline ends came to 11 bases. CDR3 protein: CASSLQGTTTDTQYF. Here the CDR3 DNA reads TGTGCCAGCAGCTTACAGGGGACGACCACAGATACGCAGTATTTT. Full variable domain (rest looked up from reference TRBV7-9 and TRBJ2-3): DTGVSQNPRHKITKRGQNVTFRCDPISEHNRLYWYRQTLGQGPEFLTYFQNEAQLEKSRLLSDRFSAERPKGSFSTLEIQRTEQGDSAMYLCASSLQGTTTDTQYFGPGTRLTVL.

In its sample, this clone is medium-sized. The chain is built from TRBV12-3 or TRBV12-4 and TRBJ1-3; no clear D. Deletions cut 8 bases from V and 0 bases from J, with 8 bases between. This CDR3 comprises 13 residues. CDR3 nucleotides: TGTGCCAGCCTCGTGAACTCTGGAAACACCATATATTTT. Encoded protein: CASLVNSGNTIYF.

The count of this clone is one. The rearrangement uses TRBV7-2 and TRBJ1-2; possibly TRBD1 for D (5 bases). Germline V lookup: CDR1 SGHTA, CDR2 FQGNSA. This CDR3 region has 15 residues. Trimming stripped 1 base from V and 8 bases from J, with 17 bases between. Written as DNA, the CDR3 is TGTGCCAGCAGCTTAGGGGATCAGGGTTCTGGCGGCTACACCTTC. Amino acids: CASSLGDQGSGGYTF. The full variable domain, completed using reference TRBV7-2 and TRBJ1-2, is GAGVSQSPSNKVTEKGKDVELRCDPISGHTALYWYRQSLGQGLEFLIYFQGNSAPDKSGLPSDRFSAERTGGSVSTLTIQRTQQEDSAVYLCASSLGDQGSGGYTFGSGTRLTVV.

V usage is TRBV14 and J usage is TRBJ2-4; no clear D gene. CDR3 length: 17 amino acids. The germline V gene encodes CDR1 SGHDN and CDR2 FVKESK. V was pared by 1 base and J by 0 bases, with 13 bases between. The CDR3 is CASSQGGLWVAKNIQYF. Here the CDR3 DNA reads TGTGCCAGCAGCCAAGGGGGTCTTTGGGTAGCCAAAAACATTCAGTACTTC.

This clone was detected once. The chain carries TRBV3-1 (or the pseudogene TRBV3-2) and TRBJ1-3; tentative D call: TRBD1 (5 bases). This CDR3 spans 17 amino acids. Germline V gene data show CDR1 as LGHDT and CDR2 as YNNKEL (reference sequence). Trimming stripped 1 base from V and 0 bases from J, with 13 bases between. CDR3 in DNA: TGTGCCAGCAGCCAAGTGGGGGGGTGGTTCTCTGGAAACACCATATATTTT. Its translation: CASSQVGGWFSGNTIYF.

This chain links TRBV24-1 with TRBJ2-5, with D possibly TRBD1 on 5 matching bases. This CDR3 has 13 amino acids. With 5 bases removed from V and 5 bases from J, the gap between germline ends came to 11 bases. Germline values: CDR1 KGHDR, CDR2 SFDVKD. The CDR3 DNA sequence: TGTGCCACCAGTGTCAGGGTGTGGGAGACCCAGTACTTC. It codes for CATSVRVWETQYF.

The chain carries TRBV4-2 and TRBJ1-1, with D possibly TRBD1 on 6 matching bases. Trimming took off 5 bases at V and 1 base at J, with 17 bases between the two ends. The germline CDR1 and CDR2 sequences are LGHNA and YNFKEQ. CDR3 size: 16 residues. The CDR3 spells CASSTRTDRGNTEAFF. In DNA, the CDR3 is TGTGCCAGCAGCACCAGGACAGATAGGGGGAACACTGAAGCTTTCTTT.

This clone occurred once. The rearrangement uses TRBV9 and TRBJ1-1, with a tentative D call TRBD1 (5 bases). CDR1 SGDLS and CDR2 YYNGEE come from the germline V gene. CDR3 length: 15 amino acids. V shed 6 bases and J shed 1 base, with 16 bases lying between them. CDR3 residues: CASTARDRANTEAFF. The CDR3 DNA is TGTGCCAGCACCGCCAGGGACCGGGCGAACACTGAAGCTTTCTTT. Full variable domain (remainder filled in from reference TRBV9 and TRBJ1-1): DSGVTQTPKHLITATGQRVTLRCSPRSGDLSVYWYQQSLDQGLQFLIQYYNGEERAKGNILERFSAQQFPDLHSELNLSSLELGDSALYFCASTARDRANTEAFFGQGTRLTVV.

The V and J genes are TRBV7-3 and TRBJ2-1; perhaps TRBD2 as D (6 bases). Per germline, CDR1 SGHTA and CDR2 FQGTGA. The CDR3 loop spans 16 amino acids. With 2 bases removed from V and 5 bases from J, the gap between germline ends came to 16 bases. The CDR3 reads CASSLVGRSVDNEQFF. The CDR3 nucleotides are TGTGCCAGCAGCTTAGTGGGGAGGTCGGTAGACAATGAGCAGTTCTTC.

The chain employs TRBV7-2 and TRBJ2-5; 9 bases line up with TRBD2. This CDR3 is 14 amino acids long. Trimming cost V 9 bases and J 6 bases; bases outside gene matches: 11. Germline V CDR1 and CDR2: SGHTA, FQGNSA. CDR3 in amino acids: CASSLAGRGKTQYF. CDR3 in DNA: TGTGCCAGTTCCCTAGCGGGGAGGGGGAAGACCCAGTACTTC.

This clone was observed a handful of times. The CDR3 sequence: CAWSSRVTDTQYF. The CDR3 bases are TGTGCCTGGAGTAGCAGGGTGACAGATACGCAGTATTTT. This chain uses TRBV30 with TRBJ2-3; D perhaps matches TRBD1 (5 bases). V shed 2 bases and J shed 3 bases, with 9 bases lying between them. CDR3 size: 13 residues. The germline V gene encodes CDR1 GTSNPN and CDR2 SVGIG (reference sequence).

This clone was recorded only once. This chain joins TRBV9 and TRBJ1-2, with TRBD1 identical over 10 bases. Looked up from germline, CDR1 is SGDLS and CDR2 is YYNGEE. Germline trimming cut 0 bases from V and 8 bases from J; bases unmatched to any gene: 16. The CDR3 covers 18 residues. The CDR3 protein is CASSVANDRGRTPGGYTF. The CDR3 DNA reads TGTGCCAGCAGCGTAGCTAATGACAGGGGGCGAACCCCGGGAGGCTACACCTTC.

This clone was detected only a few times. This chain uses TRBV4-1 with TRBJ2-1; D may be TRBD1 (5 bases). V lost 1 base and J 7 bases, leaving 20 bases between the germline ends. The CDR3 extends over 17 amino acids. Germline V gene sequence: CDR1 MGHRA, CDR2 YSYEKL. The CDR3 is CASSQVDMGFRLNEQFF. CDR3 sequence (DNA): TGCGCCAGCAGCCAAGTGGACATGGGCTTTCGGCTGAATGAGCAGTTCTTC.

This rearrangement joins TRBV9 to TRBJ1-6; D gene uncertain. The V gene's germline CDR1 is SGDLS and CDR2 YYNGEE. The CDR3 consists of 16 residues. The V end lost 0 bases, the J end lost 6 bases, and 13 bases lay between the germline ends. The DNA for the CDR3 is TGTGCCAGCAGCGTAGGCCACGACCTCCTTAATTCACCCCTCCACTTT. Translation: CASSVGHDLLNSPLHF.

The sample holds a few counts of this clone. Other nucleotide sequences in the sample specify the same CDR3. The chain employs TRBV2 and TRBJ1-5; the D gene is possibly TRBD1 (5 bases). V was cut by 8 bases and J by 0 bases, with 8 bases left in between. The CDR3 spans 13 residues. Germline V gene data show CDR1 as SNHLY and CDR2 as FYNNEI. This CDR3 is CASGTVSNQPQHF. CDR3 DNA: TGTGCCAGCGGGACTGTTAGCAATCAGCCCCAGCATTTT.